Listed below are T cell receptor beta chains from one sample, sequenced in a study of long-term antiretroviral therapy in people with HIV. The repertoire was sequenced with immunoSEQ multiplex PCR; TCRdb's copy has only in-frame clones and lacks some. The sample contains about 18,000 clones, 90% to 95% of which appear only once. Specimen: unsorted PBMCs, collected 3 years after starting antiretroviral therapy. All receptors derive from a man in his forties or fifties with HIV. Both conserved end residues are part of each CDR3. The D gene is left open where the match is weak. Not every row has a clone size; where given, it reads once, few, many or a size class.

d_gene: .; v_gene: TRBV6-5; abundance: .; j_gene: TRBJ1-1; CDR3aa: CASREGLSTEAFF; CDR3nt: TGTGCCAGCAGAGAAGGGTTGAGCACTGAAGCTTTCTTT
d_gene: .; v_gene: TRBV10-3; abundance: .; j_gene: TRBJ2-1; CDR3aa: CAIRDSYGNEQFF; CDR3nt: TGTGCCATCAGGGACAGTTATGGCAATGAGCAGTTCTTC
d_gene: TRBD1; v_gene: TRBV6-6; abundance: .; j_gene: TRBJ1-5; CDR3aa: CASSYSKAGGTQPQHF; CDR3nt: TGTGCCAGCAGTTACTCGAAGGCAGGGGGCACCCAGCCCCAGCATTTT
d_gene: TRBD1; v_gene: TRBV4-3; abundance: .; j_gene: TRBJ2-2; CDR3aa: CASSQDGTGSTGELFF; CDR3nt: TGCGCCAGCAGCCAAGATGGGACAGGGTCCACCGGGGAGCTGTTTTTT
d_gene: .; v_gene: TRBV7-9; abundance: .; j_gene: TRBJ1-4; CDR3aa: CASSLGRTREKLFF; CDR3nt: TGTGCCAGCAGCTTAGGACGGACGAGGGAAAAACTGTTTTTT
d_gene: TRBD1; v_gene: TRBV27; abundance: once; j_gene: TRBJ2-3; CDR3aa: CASSPGTVLSTDTQYF; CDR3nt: TGTGCCAGCAGTCCAGGGACAGTCCTTAGCACAGATACGCAGTATTTT
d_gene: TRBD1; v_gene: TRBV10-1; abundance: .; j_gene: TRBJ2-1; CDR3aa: CASSVGTGYNEQFF; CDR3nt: TGCGCCAGCAGTGTCGGGACAGGCTACAATGAGCAGTTCTTC
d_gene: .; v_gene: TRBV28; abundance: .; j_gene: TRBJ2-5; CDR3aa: CASSERTQETQYF; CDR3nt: TGTGCCAGCTCAGAGCGAACCCAAGAGACCCAGTACTTC
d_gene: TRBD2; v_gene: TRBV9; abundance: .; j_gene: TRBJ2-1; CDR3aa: CASSVVGSGGGLNEQFF; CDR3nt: TGTGCCAGCAGCGTAGTGGGTAGCGGGGGAGGGCTGAATGAGCAGTTCTTC
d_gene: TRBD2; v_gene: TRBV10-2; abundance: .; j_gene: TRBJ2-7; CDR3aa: CASSERGTSGYEQYF; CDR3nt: TGCGCCAGCAGTGAGCGAGGGACTAGCGGATACGAGCAGTACTTC
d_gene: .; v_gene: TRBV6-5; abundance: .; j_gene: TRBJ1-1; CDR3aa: CASSSLGGWWAFF; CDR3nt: TGTGCCAGCAGCTCCTTAGGGGGATGGTGGGCTTTCTTT
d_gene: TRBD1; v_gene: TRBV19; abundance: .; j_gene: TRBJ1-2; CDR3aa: CASSITGGNYGYTF; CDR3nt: TGTGCCAGTAGTATTACAGGGGGCAACTATGGCTACACCTTC
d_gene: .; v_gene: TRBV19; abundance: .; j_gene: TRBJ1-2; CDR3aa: CASSPGLGGLRQGYGYTF; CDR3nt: TGTGCCAGTAGCCCGGGACTTGGGGGTTTGCGGCAGGGCTATGGCTACACCTTC
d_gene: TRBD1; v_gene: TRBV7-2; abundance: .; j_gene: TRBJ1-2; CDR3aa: CASSLSGTGYDGYTF; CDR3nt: TGTGCCAGCAGCTTAAGCGGGACAGGGTATGATGGCTACACCTTC
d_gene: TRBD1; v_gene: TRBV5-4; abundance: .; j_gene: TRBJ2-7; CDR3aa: CASSFFQGAGEQYF; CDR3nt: TGTGCCAGCAGCTTTTTTCAGGGGGCTGGCGAGCAGTACTTC
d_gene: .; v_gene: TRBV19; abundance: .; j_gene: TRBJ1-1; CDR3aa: CASSIVAGTEAFF; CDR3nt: TGTGCCAGTAGTATAGTAGCTGGCACTGAAGCTTTCTTT
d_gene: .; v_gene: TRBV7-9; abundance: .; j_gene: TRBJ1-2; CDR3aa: CASSQEGFLANYGYTF; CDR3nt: TGTGCCAGCAGTCAAGAAGGTTTTTTAGCTAACTATGGCTACACCTTC
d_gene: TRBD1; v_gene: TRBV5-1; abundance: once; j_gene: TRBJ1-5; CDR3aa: CASSMYPTGGADNQPQHF; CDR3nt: TGCGCCAGCAGCATGTACCCCACAGGGGGCGCGGACAATCAGCCCCAGCATTTT
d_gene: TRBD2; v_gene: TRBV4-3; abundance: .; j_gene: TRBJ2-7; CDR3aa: CASSQGLAGIYEQYF; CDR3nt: TGCGCCAGCAGCCAAGGACTAGCGGGGATTTACGAGCAGTACTTC
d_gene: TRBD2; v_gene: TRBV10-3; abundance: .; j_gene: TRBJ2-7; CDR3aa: CAISGPGRGRVSYEQYF; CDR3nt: TGTGCCATCAGTGGCCCCGGACGGGGGAGGGTATCCTACGAGCAGTACTTC
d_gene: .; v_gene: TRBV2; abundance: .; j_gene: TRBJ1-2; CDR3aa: CASSDEAGGYTF; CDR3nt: TGTGCCAGCAGTGATGAGGCAGGTGGCTACACCTTC
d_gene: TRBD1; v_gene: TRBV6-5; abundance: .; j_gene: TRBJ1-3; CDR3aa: CASSFTGEAHTIYF; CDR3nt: TGTGCCAGCAGTTTCACAGGGGAGGCACACACCATATATTTT
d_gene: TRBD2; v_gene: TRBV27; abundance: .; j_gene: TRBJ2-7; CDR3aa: CASSLSNTWTGGGSYEQYF; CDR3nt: TGTGCCAGCAGTTTATCGAATACTTGGACGGGAGGGGGCTCCTACGAGCAGTACTTC
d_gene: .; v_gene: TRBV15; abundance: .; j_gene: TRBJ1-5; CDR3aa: CATSSLFLQHYSNQPQHF; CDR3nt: TGTGCCACCAGTTCTCTATTCCTACAGCATTATAGCAATCAGCCCCAGCATTTT
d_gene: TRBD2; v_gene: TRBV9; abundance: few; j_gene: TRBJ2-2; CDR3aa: CASSRTSGGPTGELFF; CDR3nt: TGTGCCAGCAGCCGGACTAGCGGGGGGCCCACCGGGGAGCTGTTTTTT
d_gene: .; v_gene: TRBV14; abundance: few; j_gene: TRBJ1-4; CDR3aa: CASSHVMDSDLAKLFF; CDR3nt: TGTGCCAGCAGCCACGTTATGGACAGTGACTTGGCAAAACTGTTTTTT
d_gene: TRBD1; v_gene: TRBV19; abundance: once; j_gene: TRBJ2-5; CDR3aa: CASRWDRVGQETQYF; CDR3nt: TGTGCCAGTAGATGGGACAGGGTGGGGCAAGAGACCCAGTACTTC
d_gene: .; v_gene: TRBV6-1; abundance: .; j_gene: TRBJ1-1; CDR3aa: CASTQRLRNTEAFF; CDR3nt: TGTGCCAGCACCCAACGGCTGAGGAACACTGAAGCTTTCTTT
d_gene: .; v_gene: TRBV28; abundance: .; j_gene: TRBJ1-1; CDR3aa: CASSPLGVLADTEAFF; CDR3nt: TGTGCCAGCAGCCCCCTCGGGGTCCTCGCCGACACTGAAGCTTTCTTT
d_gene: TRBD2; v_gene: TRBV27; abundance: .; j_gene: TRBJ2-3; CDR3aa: CASRSGTSALEATDTQYF; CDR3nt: TGTGCCAGCAGAAGCGGGACTAGCGCTTTGGAGGCTACAGATACGCAGTATTTT
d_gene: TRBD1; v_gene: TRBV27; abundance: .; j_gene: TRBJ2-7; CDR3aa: CASSLRQGAHEQYF; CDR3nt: TGTGCCAGCAGTCTCCGACAGGGGGCTCACGAGCAGTACTTC
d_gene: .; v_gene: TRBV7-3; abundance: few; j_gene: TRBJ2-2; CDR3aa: CASSPSRNDGELFF; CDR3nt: TGTGCCAGCAGCCCCTCGCGGAACGACGGGGAGCTGTTTTTT
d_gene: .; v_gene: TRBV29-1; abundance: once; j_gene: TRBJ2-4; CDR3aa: CSVEREAKNIQYF; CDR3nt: TGCAGCGTTGAAAGGGAAGCCAAAAACATTCAGTACTTC
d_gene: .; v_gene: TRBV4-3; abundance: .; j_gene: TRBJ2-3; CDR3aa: CASSQVIFRGSTDTQYF; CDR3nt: TGCGCCAGCAGCCAAGTGATCTTCCGGGGGAGCACAGATACGCAGTATTTT
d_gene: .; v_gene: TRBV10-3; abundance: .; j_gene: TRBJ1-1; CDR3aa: CAIGQGRETEAFF; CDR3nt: TGTGCCATCGGCCAGGGGAGAGAAACTGAAGCTTTCTTT
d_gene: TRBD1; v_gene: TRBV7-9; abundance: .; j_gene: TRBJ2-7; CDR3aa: CASIGQGADEQYF; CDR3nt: TGTGCCAGCATAGGACAGGGCGCTGACGAGCAGTACTTC
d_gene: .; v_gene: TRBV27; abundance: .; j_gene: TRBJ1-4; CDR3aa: CASSFTGTSEKLFF; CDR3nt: TGTGCCAGCAGTTTCACGGGTACGAGTGAAAAACTGTTTTTT
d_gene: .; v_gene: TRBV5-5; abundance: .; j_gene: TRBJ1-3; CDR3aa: CASSLAAGSGNTIYF; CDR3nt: TGTGCCAGCAGCTTGGCGGCAGGGTCAGGAAACACCATATATTTT
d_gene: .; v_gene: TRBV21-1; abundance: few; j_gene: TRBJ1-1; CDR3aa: CASSLKGENTEAFF; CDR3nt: TGTGCCAGCAGCTTGAAAGGAGAAAACACTGAAGCTTTCTTT
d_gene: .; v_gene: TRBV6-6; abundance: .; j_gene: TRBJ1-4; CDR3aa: CASSYSGGVEEKLFF; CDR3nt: TGTGCCAGCAGTTACTCGGGGGGAGTTGAGGAAAAACTGTTTTTT
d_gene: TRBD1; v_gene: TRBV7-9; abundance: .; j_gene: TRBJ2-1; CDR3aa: CASSPRDSLLYNEQFF; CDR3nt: TGTGCCAGCAGCCCCCGGGACAGCCTACTTTACAATGAGCAGTTCTTC
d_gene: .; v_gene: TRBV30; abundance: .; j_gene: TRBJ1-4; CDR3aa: CAWSGDDTANEKLFF; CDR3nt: TGTGCCTGGAGTGGGGACGACACCGCTAATGAAAAACTGTTTTTT
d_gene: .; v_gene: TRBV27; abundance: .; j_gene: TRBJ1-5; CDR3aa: CASSLFSNQPQHF; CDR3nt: TGTGCCAGCAGTTTATTTAGTAATCAGCCCCAGCATTTT
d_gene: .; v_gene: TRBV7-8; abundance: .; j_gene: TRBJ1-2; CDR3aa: CASTLDPSKGYTF; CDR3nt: TGTGCCAGCACCCTAGACCCATCAAAAGGCTACACCTTC
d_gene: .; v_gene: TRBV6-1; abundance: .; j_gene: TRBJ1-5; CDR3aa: CASSDGNNQPQHF; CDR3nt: TGTGCCAGCAGTGACGGAAACAATCAGCCCCAGCATTTT
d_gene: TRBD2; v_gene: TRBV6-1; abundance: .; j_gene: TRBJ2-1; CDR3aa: CASSEAGTSGSSYNEQFF; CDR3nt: TGTGCCAGCAGTGAGGCTGGGACTAGCGGGTCTTCCTACAATGAGCAGTTCTTC
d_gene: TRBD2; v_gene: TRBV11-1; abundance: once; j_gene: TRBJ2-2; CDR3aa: CASSAPSGVYTGELFF; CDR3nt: TGTGCCAGCAGCGCCCCTAGCGGGGTATACACCGGGGAGCTGTTTTTT
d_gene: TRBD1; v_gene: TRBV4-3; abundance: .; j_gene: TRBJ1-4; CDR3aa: CASRRYLAGQGIEKLFF; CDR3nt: TGCGCCAGCAGACGATATTTGGCCGGACAGGGGATTGAAAAACTGTTTTTT
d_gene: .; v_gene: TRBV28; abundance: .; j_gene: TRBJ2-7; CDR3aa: CASSLSGDEQYF; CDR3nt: TGTGCCAGCAGTTTATCAGGGGACGAGCAGTACTTC